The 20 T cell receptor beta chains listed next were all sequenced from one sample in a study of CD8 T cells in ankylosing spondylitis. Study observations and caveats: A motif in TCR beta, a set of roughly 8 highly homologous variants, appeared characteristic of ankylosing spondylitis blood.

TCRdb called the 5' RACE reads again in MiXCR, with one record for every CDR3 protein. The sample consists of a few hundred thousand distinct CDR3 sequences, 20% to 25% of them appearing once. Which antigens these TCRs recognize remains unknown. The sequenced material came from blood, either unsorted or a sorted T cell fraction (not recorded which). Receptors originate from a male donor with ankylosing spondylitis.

DNA for the CDR3: TGCAGTGCTCCCCAGATAGGGGCCAACGTCCTGACTTTC. Translation gives CSAPQIGANVLTF. The J gene is TRBJ2-6, the V gene TRBV20-1; D is uncertain. The CDR3 is 13 residues long. Trimming pared 5 bases from V and 4 bases from J, leaving 9 bases between. The germline CDR1 and CDR2 sequences are DFQATT and SNEGSKA (reference sequence).

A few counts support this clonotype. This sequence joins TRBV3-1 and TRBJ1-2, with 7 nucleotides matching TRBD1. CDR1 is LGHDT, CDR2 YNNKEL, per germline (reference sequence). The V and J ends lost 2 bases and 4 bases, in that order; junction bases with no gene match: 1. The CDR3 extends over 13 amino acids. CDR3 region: CASSQSGGYGYTF. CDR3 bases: TGTGCCAGCAGCCAATCAGGGGGCTATGGCTACACCTTC.

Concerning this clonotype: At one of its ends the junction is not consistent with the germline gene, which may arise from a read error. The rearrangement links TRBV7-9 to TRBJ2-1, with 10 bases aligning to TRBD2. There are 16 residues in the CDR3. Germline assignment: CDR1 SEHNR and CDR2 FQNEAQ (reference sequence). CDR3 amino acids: CASSLALAGVADEQFF. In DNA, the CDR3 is TGTGCCAGCAGCCTAGCTCTAGCGGGAGTTGCCGATGAGCAGTTCTTC.

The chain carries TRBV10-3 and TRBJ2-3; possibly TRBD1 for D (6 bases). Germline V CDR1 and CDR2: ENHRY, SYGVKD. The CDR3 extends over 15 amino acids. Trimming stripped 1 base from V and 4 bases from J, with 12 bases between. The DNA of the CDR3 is TGTGCCATCAGTGAGTGGGACAAGTTCCCAGATACGCAGTATTTT. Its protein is CAISEWDKFPDTQYF.

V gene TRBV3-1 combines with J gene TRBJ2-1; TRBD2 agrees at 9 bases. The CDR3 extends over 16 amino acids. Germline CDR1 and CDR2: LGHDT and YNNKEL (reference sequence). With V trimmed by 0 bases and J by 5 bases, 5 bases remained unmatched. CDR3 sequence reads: CASSQDGGRANNEQFF. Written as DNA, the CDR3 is TGTGCCAGCAGCCAAGATGGCGGGAGGGCCAACAATGAGCAGTTCTTC.

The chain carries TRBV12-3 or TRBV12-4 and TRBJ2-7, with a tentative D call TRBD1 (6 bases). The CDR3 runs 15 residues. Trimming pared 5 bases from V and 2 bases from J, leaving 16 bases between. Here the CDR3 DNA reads TGTGCCAGCAGTATACAGGGACGAGTTACCTACGAGCAGTACTTC. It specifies CASSIQGRVTYEQYF.

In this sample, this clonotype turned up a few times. The CDR3 nucleotides read TGTGCCACTACAGGGGGCAATCAGCCCCAGCATTTT. It translates to CATTGGNQPQHF. V and J are TRBV6-1 and TRBJ1-5, with 7 bases aligning to TRBD1. CDR3 length: 12 amino acids. The germline V gene has CDR1 MNHNS and CDR2 SASEGT. Trimming at V came to 10 bases and at J to 2 bases, leaving 2 bases not matched to a gene.

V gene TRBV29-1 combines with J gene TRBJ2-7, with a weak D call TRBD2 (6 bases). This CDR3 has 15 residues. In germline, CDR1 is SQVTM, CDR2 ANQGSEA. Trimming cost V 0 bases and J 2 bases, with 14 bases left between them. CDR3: CSVEERGTSPYEQYF. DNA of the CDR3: TGCAGCGTTGAAGAGCGGGGAACAAGCCCCTACGAGCAGTACTTC.

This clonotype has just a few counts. CDR3 nucleotide sequence: TGCGCCAGCAGCTGGGGGACGACCAATTCACCCCTCCACTTT. It yields the protein CASSWGTTNSPLHF. The V call is TRBV5-1, the J call TRBJ1-6, with D possibly matching TRBD1 (5 bases). V was clipped by 3 bases and J by 7 bases, with 11 bases between them. The CDR3 totals 14 residues. Germline V lookup: CDR1 SGHRS, CDR2 YFSETQ.

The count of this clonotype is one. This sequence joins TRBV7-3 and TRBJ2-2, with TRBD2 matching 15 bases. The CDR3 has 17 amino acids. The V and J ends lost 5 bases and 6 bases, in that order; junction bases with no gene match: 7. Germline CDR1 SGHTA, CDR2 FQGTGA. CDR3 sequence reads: CASSPNGLAGGAGELFF. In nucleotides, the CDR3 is TGTGCCAGCAGCCCCAACGGACTAGCGGGAGGGGCCGGGGAGCTGTTTTTT.

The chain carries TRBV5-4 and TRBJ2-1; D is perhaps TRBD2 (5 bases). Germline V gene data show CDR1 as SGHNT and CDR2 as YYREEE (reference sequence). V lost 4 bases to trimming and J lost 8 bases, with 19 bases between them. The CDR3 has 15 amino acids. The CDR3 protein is CASSLDSRGGDEQFF. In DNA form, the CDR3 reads TGTGCCAGCAGCCTGGACTCCCGAGGTGGCGATGAGCAGTTCTTC.

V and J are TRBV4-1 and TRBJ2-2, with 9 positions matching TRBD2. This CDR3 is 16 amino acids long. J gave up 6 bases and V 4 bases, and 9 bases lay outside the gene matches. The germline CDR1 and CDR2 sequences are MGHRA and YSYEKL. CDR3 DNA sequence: TGCGCCAGCAGCCGACCGACTAGCGGAGTCGCCGGGGAGCTGTTTTTT. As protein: CASSRPTSGVAGELFF.

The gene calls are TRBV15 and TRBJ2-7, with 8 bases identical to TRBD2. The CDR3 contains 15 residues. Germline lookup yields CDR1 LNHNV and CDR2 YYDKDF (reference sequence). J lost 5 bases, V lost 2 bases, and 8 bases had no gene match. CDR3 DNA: TGTGCCACCAGCAGAATTAGCGGGATTCCCAACGAGCAGTACTTC. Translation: CATSRISGIPNEQYF.

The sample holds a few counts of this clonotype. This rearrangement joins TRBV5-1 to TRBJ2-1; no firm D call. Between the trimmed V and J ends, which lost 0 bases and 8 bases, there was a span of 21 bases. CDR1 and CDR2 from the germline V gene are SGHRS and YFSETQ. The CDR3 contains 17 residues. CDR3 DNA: TGCGCCAGCAGCTTGGTAAGGACGCACCTACGGAGAGATGAGCAGTTCTTC. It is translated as CASSLVRTHLRRDEQFF.

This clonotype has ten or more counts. The CDR3 DNA sequence: TGTGCCAGCTCACCAGGTGGTGATCAGCCCCAGCATTTT. Translated, it gives CASSPGGDQPQHF. V usage is TRBV18 and J usage is TRBJ1-5; D is unclear. The V end lost 2 bases, the J end lost 5 bases, and 7 bases lay between the germline ends. The CDR3 sequence is 13 residues long. Germline V gene sequence: CDR1 KGHSH, CDR2 LQKENI.

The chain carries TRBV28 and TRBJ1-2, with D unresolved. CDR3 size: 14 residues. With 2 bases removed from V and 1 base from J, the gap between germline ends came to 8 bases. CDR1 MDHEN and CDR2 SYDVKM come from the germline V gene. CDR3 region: CASSLVLGNYGYTF. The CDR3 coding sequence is TGTGCCAGCAGTTTAGTGTTAGGTAACTATGGCTACACCTTC.

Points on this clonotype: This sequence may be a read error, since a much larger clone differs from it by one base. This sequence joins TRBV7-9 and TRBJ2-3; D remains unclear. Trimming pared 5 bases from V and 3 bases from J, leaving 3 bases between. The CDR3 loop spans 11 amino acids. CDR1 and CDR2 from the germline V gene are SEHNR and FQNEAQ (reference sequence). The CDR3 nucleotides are TGTGCCAGCAGCCAGACAGATACGCAGTATTTT. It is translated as CASSQTDTQYF. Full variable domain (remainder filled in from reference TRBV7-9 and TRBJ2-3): DTGVSQNPRHKITKRGQNVTFRCDPISEHNRLYWYRQTLGQGPEFLTYFQNEAQLEKSRLLSDRFSAERPKGSFSTLEIQRTEQGDSAMYLCASSQTDTQYFGPGTRLTVL.

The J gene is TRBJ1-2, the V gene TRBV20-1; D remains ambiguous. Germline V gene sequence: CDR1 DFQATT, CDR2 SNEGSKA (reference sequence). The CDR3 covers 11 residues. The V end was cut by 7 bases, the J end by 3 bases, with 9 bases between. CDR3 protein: CSGYRDYGYTF. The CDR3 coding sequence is TGCAGTGGGTACAGAGACTATGGCTACACCTTC.

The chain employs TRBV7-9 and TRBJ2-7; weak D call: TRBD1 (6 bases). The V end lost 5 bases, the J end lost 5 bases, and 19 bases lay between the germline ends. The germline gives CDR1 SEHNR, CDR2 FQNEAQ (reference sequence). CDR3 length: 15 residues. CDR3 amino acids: CASSRNRDGSHEQYF. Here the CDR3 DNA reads TGTGCCAGCAGCCGAAACAGGGATGGGAGCCACGAGCAGTACTTC.

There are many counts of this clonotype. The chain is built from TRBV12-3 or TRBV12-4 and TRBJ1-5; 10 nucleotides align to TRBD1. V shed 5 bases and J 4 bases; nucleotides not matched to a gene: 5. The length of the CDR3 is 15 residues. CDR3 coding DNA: TGTGCCAGCAGTCCCCGGGACAGGGGAAATCAGCCCCAGCATTTT. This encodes CASSPRDRGNQPQHF.